This T cell receptor beta chain was obtained from a study of cytomegalovirus exposure and HLA in healthy donors. Profiled with immunoSEQ multiplex PCR; TCRdb holds only in-frame clones, not every one. Of some 110,000 clones listed, more than 85% are singletons. Only one count was recorded for this clone. Germline assignment: CDR1 SGDLS and CDR2 YYNGEE. The V end was cut by 4 bases, the J end by 0 bases, with 8 bases between. The CDR3 totals 14 residues. The sequenced sample was PBMCs. The chain carries TRBV9 and TRBJ1-5, with a tentative D call TRBD1 (6 bases). The source of this sequence is a woman between 18 and 29 years old in good health and CMV-seropositive. The CDR3 loop is CASSKGGSNQPQHF. The CDR3 nucleotides read TGTGCCAGCAGCAAAGGGGGTAGCAATCAGCCCCAGCATTTT.